This entry lists 21 T cell receptor beta chains sequenced from one sample in a study of T-cell memory formation after mild COVID-19. TCRdb redid the calling of the 5' RACE reads with MiXCR, one entry per CDR3 protein. The data show 250,000 to 300,000 distinct CDR3 sequences, around 15% seen once. Source material: PBMCs or a T cell subset sorted from them (not recorded which). The origin of the receptors is a man between 18 and 29 years old who had mild COVID-19 (a few samples of this study predate the infection). Cell type and time point are not known.

The rearrangement uses TRBV20-1 and TRBJ2-5; the match to TRBD2 covers 9 bases. The V and J ends lost 6 bases and 5 bases, in that order; junction bases with no gene match: 13. The germline gives CDR1 DFQATT, CDR2 SNEGSKA (reference sequence). This CDR3 is built from 15 residues. DNA for the CDR3: TGCAGTGCCACGCCGGCAGCGGGGGGTGGGGAGACCCAGTACTTC. It encodes CSATPAAGGGETQYF.

This clonotype came up many times. CDR3 in DNA: TGCAGTGCTAGAGCTGGCACTGAAGCTTTCTTT. Translated: CSARAGTEAFF. The chain recombines TRBV20-1 with TRBJ1-1; no definite D call. CDR3 length: 11 residues. Trimming pared 1 base from V and 4 bases from J, leaving 4 bases between. Germline loops: CDR1 DFQATT, CDR2 SNEGSKA (reference sequence).

The rearrangement uses TRBV6-2 or TRBV6-3 and TRBJ2-6; D unresolved. This CDR3 is 18 amino acids long. The V end lost 2 bases, the J end lost 3 bases, and 17 bases lay between the germline ends. The V gene's germline CDR1 is MNHEY and CDR2 SVGEGT. The CDR3 reads CASSYMIGTAFGANVLTF. The CDR3 DNA reads TGTGCCAGCAGTTACATGATAGGAACGGCCTTTGGGGCCAACGTCCTGACTTTC.

This chain links TRBV7-3 with TRBJ2-1; 10 bases fit TRBD2. Per the germline V gene, CDR1 is SGHTA and CDR2 is FQGTGA. V shed 5 bases and J 1 base; nucleotides not matched to a gene: 2. This CDR3 comprises 15 residues. Here the CDR3 reads CASSPSGGSYNEQFF. CDR3 nucleotide sequence: TGTGCCAGCAGCCCTAGCGGGGGATCCTACAATGAGCAGTTCTTC. The complete variable domain, with remaining parts taken from reference TRBV7-3 and TRBJ2-1, reads GAGVSQTPSNKVTEKGKYVELRCDPISGHTALYWYRQSLGQGPEFLIYFQGTGAADDSGLPNDRFFAVRPEGSVSTLKIQRTERGDSAVYLCASSPSGGSYNEQFFGPGTRLTVL.

Only a few counts were recorded for this clonotype. The chain recombines TRBV10-2 with TRBJ1-5, with unresolved D. The V end lost 5 bases, the J end lost 4 bases, and 12 bases lay between the germline ends. CDR1 is WSHSY, CDR2 SAAADI, per germline. The CDR3 has 14 residues. The CDR3 bases are TGCGCCAGCAGTTCCCCCGGGTTGAATCAGCCCCAGCATTTT. Protein product: CASSSPGLNQPQHF.

The genes are TRBV12-3 or TRBV12-4 and TRBJ2-7, with D perhaps TRBD2 (5 bases). With 2 bases removed from V and 10 bases from J, the gap between germline ends came to 12 bases. This CDR3 is 12 amino acids long. CDR3 in amino acids: CASSLKEGRQYV. In DNA, the CDR3 is TGTGCCAGCAGTTTAAAAGAGGGTAGACAGTACGTC.

The table lists this clonotype with a few counts. This sequence joins TRBV18 and TRBJ2-7; TRBD2 aligns across 7 bases. Trimming cost V 0 bases and J 6 bases; bases outside gene matches: 8. Germline-derived CDR1 and CDR2 are KGHSH and LQKENI. The CDR3 runs to 15 residues. The CDR3 nucleotides read TGTGCCAGCTCACCACCTTCGGCGGGGGATTCCGAGCAGTACTTC. The encoded protein is CASSPPSAGDSEQYF.

This clonotype was counted ten times or more. The chain employs TRBV4-2 and TRBJ2-3; D might be TRBD1 (6 bases). This CDR3 comprises 16 residues. CDR1 LGHNA and CDR2 YNFKEQ come from the germline V gene. V was clipped by 0 bases and J by 4 bases, with 14 bases between them. The CDR3 is CASSQDGASGADTQYF. In DNA, the CDR3 is TGTGCCAGCAGCCAAGACGGGGCCTCAGGGGCAGATACGCAGTATTTT.

The rearrangement links TRBV11-2 to TRBJ2-5; D gene ambiguous. Trimming took 4 bases from V and 1 from J, leaving 10 bases between them. This CDR3 is built from 14 residues. Per germline, CDR1 SGHAT and CDR2 FQNNGV. The CDR3 sequence: CASSSRATQETQYF. In DNA, the CDR3 is TGTGCCAGCAGCTCACGGGCTACCCAAGAGACCCAGTACTTC.

The gene calls are TRBV6-6 and TRBJ2-7, with 7 bases identical to TRBD1. V gave up 7 bases and J gave up 0 bases; unmatched junction bases: 6. The germline gives CDR1 MNHNY, CDR2 SVGAGI (reference sequence). CDR3 length: 14 amino acids. The CDR3 protein is CASIPGTVSYEQYF. CDR3 coding DNA: TGTGCCAGCATTCCCGGGACAGTCTCCTACGAGCAGTACTTC.

This clonotype was observed many times. The chain has TRBV7-7 and TRBJ2-1; possibly TRBD2 for D (5 bases). Germline V gene sequence: CDR1 SSHAT, CDR2 FNYEAQ (reference sequence). Trimming removed 1 base from V and 8 bases from J, with 9 bases in between. The CDR3 sequence is 13 residues long. The CDR3, as DNA: TGTGCCAGCAGCTTAGACGGGGTGGATGAGCAGTTCTTC. Its protein is CASSLDGVDEQFF.

The chain couples TRBV6-5 to TRBJ1-1; D not resolved. The CDR3 spans 13 residues. CDR1 is MNHEY, CDR2 SVGAGI, per germline. V dropped 8 bases and J dropped 3 bases, with 13 bases sitting between them. The CDR3 DNA reads as TGTGCCAGCTTTCGAGGAGTGGACACTGAAGCTTTCTTT. As protein: CASFRGVDTEAFF.

The V and J genes are TRBV7-2 and TRBJ2-7; D assignment may be TRBD1 or TRBD2 (5 bases each). The V end lost 10 bases, the J end lost 8 bases, and 24 bases lay between the germline ends. Germline values: CDR1 SGHTA, CDR2 FQGNSA. The CDR3 is made up of 14 amino acids. The CDR3 DNA follows: TGTGCCACCCGGAAGGGCGGAGGCAGGGACCAGCAGTACTTC. This translates into CATRKGGGRDQQYF.

This clonotype was observed a handful of times. This rearrangement joins TRBV29-1 to TRBJ1-6; 8 bases are a match to TRBD1. V lost 7 bases, J lost 7 bases, and 6 bases stayed unmatched. CDR1 is SQVTM and CDR2 is ANQGSEA in the germline V gene. The CDR3 has 13 amino acids. The CDR3 DNA follows: TGCAGCGCCGGGGACAGGCCAAATTCACCCCTCCACTTT. Residues: CSAGDRPNSPLHF. Drawing the rest from reference TRBV29-1 and TRBJ1-6, the complete variable domain is SAVISQKPSRDICQRGTSLTIQCQVDSQVTMMFWYRQQPGQSLTLIATANQGSEATYESGFVIDKFPISRPNLTFSTLTVSNMSPEDSSIYLCSAGDRPNSPLHFGNGTRLTVT.

This clonotype was observed a handful of times. The chain carries TRBV12-3 or TRBV12-4 and TRBJ1-1; no reliable D call. V lost 4 bases and J lost 1, with 10 bases in between. The CDR3 consists of 14 residues. The CDR3 is CASSSMDGNTEAFF. CDR3 in DNA: TGTGCCAGCAGTTCGATGGACGGGAACACTGAAGCTTTCTTT.

The chain has TRBV7-2 and TRBJ1-6; D gene unclear. The CDR3 is 16 amino acids. V was trimmed by 5 bases and J by 9 bases, leaving 20 bases between them. Germline values: CDR1 SGHTA, CDR2 FQGNSA. CDR3 sequence: CASSRNMDGAGSPLHF. In nucleotides, the CDR3 is TGTGCCAGCAGCCGAAACATGGACGGCGCAGGTTCACCCCTCCACTTT.

This sequence joins TRBV5-1 and TRBJ2-7; 10 bases line up with TRBD2. The junction had 8 bases not matched to a gene; V was cut back by 5 bases and J by 0 bases. Germline CDR1 SGHRS, CDR2 YFSETQ. The CDR3 loop spans 16 amino acids. CDR3 coding DNA: TGCGCCAGCAGTGGGACTAGCGTGCGTGCCTCCTACGAGCAGTACTTC. Its protein product is CASSGTSVRASYEQYF. Full variable domain (rest looked up from reference TRBV5-1 and TRBJ2-7): KAGVTQTPRYLIKTRGQQVTLSCSPISGHRSVSWYQQTPGQGLQFLFEYFSETQRNKGNFPGRFSGRQFSNSRSEMNVSTLELGDSALYLCASSGTSVRASYEQYFGPGTRLTVT.

The chain combines TRBV4-3 with TRBJ2-3, with 7 bases aligning to TRBD2. Trimming at V came to 1 base and at J to 4 bases, leaving 8 bases not matched to a gene. In germline, CDR1 is LGHNA, CDR2 YSLEER. CDR3 size: 16 residues. CDR3 nucleotides: TGCGCCAGCAGCCAAGGCGTAATGGGGGGGGCAGATACGCAGTATTTT. Translation: CASSQGVMGGADTQYF.

The rearrangement uses TRBV11-2 and TRBJ2-7; TRBD2 matches at 9 bases. V lost 3 bases and J lost 1; bases outside the gene matches: 4. Germline assignment: CDR1 SGHAT and CDR2 FQNNGV. The CDR3 length is 15 residues. CDR3 bases: TGTGCCAGCAGCTTTCTAGCGGGGATATCCTACGAGCAGTACTTC. Encoded protein: CASSFLAGISYEQYF.

In DNA form, the CDR3 reads TGTGCTAGTGGTTTGGGGATGCTCTGGGATGAGCAGTTCTTC. Amino acids: CASGLGMLWDEQFF. The chain carries TRBV12-5 and TRBJ2-1; D call uncertain. V was trimmed by 1 base and J by 8 bases, leaving 12 bases between them. This CDR3 has 14 amino acids. CDR1 and CDR2 from the germline V gene are LGHNT and FRNRAP.

The table lists this clonotype with a few counts. The gene calls are TRBV2 and TRBJ2-3, with unresolved D. This CDR3 spans 12 amino acids. CDR1 is SNHLY, CDR2 FYNNEI, per germline. V was trimmed by 6 bases and J by 2 bases, leaving 6 bases between them. The CDR3 here is CASRPLTDTQYF. In DNA form, the CDR3 reads TGTGCCAGCAGGCCCCTCACAGATACGCAGTATTTT. Variable domain in full (rest from reference TRBV2 and TRBJ2-3): EPEVTQTPSHQVTQMGQEVILRCVPISNHLYFYWYRQILGQKVEFLVSFYNNEISEKSEIFDDQFSVERPDGSNFTLKIRSTKLEDSAMYFCASRPLTDTQYFGPGTRLTVL.